This TCR beta chain was observed in a study of T-cell reconstitution after alpha-beta-depleted transplantation in children. Researchers prepared the TCRbeta library using unique molecular identifiers, the study reports. TCRdb redid the calling of the PCR reads with MiXCR, one entry per CDR3 protein. The sample lists 200,000 to 300,000 distinct CDR3 sequences, roughly 8.2% occurring once. The sample holds many counts of this clonotype. Antigen specificity is unknown. Points from the study as a whole: Certain patients had high TCRbeta diversity at day 60, and it came from recipient T cells and thymic progenitors that survived. After one year, T-cell counts and TCRbeta diversity mostly came from new T cells. The origin of alpha-beta T cells about two months after transplant was reportedly several hundred expanded graft clones.

The CDR3 has 15 amino acids. The germline V gene encodes CDR1 SQVTM and CDR2 ANQGSEA. The V end lost 1 base, the J end lost 2 bases, and 12 bases lay between the germline ends. This rearrangement joins TRBV29-1 to TRBJ1-5; D may be TRBD1 (5 bases). The TCR was taken from a male patient between 10 and 17 years old who had a stem cell transplant for acute lymphoblastic leukemia, so the T cells may come from the graft donor. The input for sequencing was PBMCs, mostly from graft donor cells, taken 180 days after TCRalphabeta/CD19-depleted stem cell transplant. The CDR3 loop reads CSVEVPGKRNQPQHF. DNA for the CDR3: TGCAGCGTTGAAGTCCCAGGGAAACGCAATCAGCCCCAGCATTTT.